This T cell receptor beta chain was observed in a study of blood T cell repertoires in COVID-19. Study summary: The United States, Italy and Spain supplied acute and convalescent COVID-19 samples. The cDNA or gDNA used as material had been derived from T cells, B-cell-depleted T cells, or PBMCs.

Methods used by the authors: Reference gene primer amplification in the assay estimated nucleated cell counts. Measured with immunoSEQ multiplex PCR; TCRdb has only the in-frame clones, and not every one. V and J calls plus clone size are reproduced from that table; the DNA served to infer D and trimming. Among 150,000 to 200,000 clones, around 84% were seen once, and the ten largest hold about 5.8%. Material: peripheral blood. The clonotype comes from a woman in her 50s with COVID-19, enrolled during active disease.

Here the CDR3 reads CASSQGRANEKLFF. The CDR3 region has the DNA TGTGCCAGCAGCCAGGGCCGCGCCAATGAAAAACTGTTTTTT. The chain combines TRBV21-1 with TRBJ1-4; the table's D call TRBD1 went unverified against the DNA. TRBV21-1 is flagged as a pseudogene. The CDR3 is made up of 14 amino acids.